This paragraph covers one T cell receptor (beta chain) sequence. This clone was seen a handful of times. No cognate antigen has been identified for it. Base qualities are not recorded, but no much larger clone differs from it by a single base. The source of the sample is a study of blood T cell repertoires in COVID-19 (dated by TCRdb to the early 2020s). In terms of the full investigation: Collaborator samples came from the United States, Italy and Spain and covered acute and convalescent phases of COVID-19. The samples were drawn from the first 160 participants of the ongoing ImmuneRACE study and from more than 1,000 subjects provided by 6 global collaborators. The dataset comprised deeply sampled blood TCRbeta repertoires from subjects exposed to, actively infected with, or recovered from COVID-19. The material from the prospective study consisted of cDNA or gDNA derived from T cells, B-cell-depleted T cells, or PBMCs. Nearly every sample came with metadata listing a de-identified subject ID, COVID-19 status, age in years and sex. A freely available public database, intended as a resource for researchers studying the immune response to SARS-CoV-2, is where the repertoires were released. Where HLA class I and class II types were available, the types were taken from metadata supplied by the sample provider, not from assay-based typing.

Study-level results and caveats: The amount of clinical and demographic metadata varied by source and participant and was provided uncurated.

The immunoSEQ Assay, a bias-controlled multiplex PCR, was used to amplify TCRbeta CDR3 regions from genomic DNA. In the paper's pipeline: Within the assay, amplification of reference gene primers was used to estimate how many nucleated cells each sample contained. To quantify the absolute abundance of each unique TCRbeta CDR3 rearrangement, sequence reads were collapsed and filtered. Productive Simpson clonality was computed per sample as the square root of Simpson's diversity index over productive rearrangements. Not all clones reach the TCRdb copy of this immuneACCESS table, which keeps in-frame sequences only. Checked studies attribute under half of the gap to unresolved V genes and leave the rest unexplained. The V and J calls and clone size were taken over from that table, and D and trimming were inferred from the DNA. The sample table contains around 94,000 clones; only one count was recorded for 75% to 90% of them. Around 4.3% of the sample comes from the top ten.

The collaborating institutions used their own protocols to collect whole blood in K2EDTA tubes. Collaborator samples were shipped for TCRbeta analysis as frozen whole blood, isolated PBMCs, or DNA extracted from either sample type. Sequencing was carried out using peripheral blood. This sequence was found in a human donor in a cohort sampled during active COVID-19.

The base sequence is TGTGCCAGCAGTTACCGAAGAGGTTTCATCACCGGGGAGCTGTTTTTT. It translates to CASSYRRGFITGELFF. This chain is built from TRBV6-5 and TRBJ2-2; no D segment can be confidently identified. The junction shows trimming of 2 bases on V and 4 bases on J, plus 14 bases between the germline ends. From the cysteine through the phenylalanine, the CDR3 covers 16 amino acids. CDR3 DNA only is kept here, 48 bases in frame from base 1. Reading the germline V gene gives CDR1 MNHEY and CDR2 SVGAGI.